The entry that follows covers one T cell receptor beta chain sequence. Antigen unknown. With V trimmed by 5 bases and J by 0 bases, 7 bases remained unmatched. The germline gives CDR1 SGHVS, CDR2 FQNEAQ. The CDR3 length is 16 residues. The entry originates in a study of OX40 agonist ivuxolimab in advanced cancers. Whole-study context: At about 81% male, the cohort had a mean age of 60 years, ranging from roughly 20 to 79. Study-level points and caveats: Which antigen the expanded peripheral T cells recognized is unknown.

TCRdb's copy holds only in-frame clones and misses some; the assay was immunoSEQ multiplex PCR. The repertoire includes roughly 26,000 clones, roughly 90% of them detected once, and just under 20% sits in the top ten. At cycle 4 day 1, cycle 7 day 1, and baseline, blood was sampled. This rearrangement joins TRBV7-8 to TRBJ2-7, with 10 bases fitting TRBD2. This clonotype was sampled from an adult with an advanced solid tumor such as melanoma, head and neck, liver or kidney cancer. The specimen comprised CD4+ or CD8+ T cells sorted from blood, sampled in a trial of the OX40 agonist ivuxolimab. The CDR3 here is CASSPHSGGSSYEQYF. The CDR3 DNA reads TGTGCCAGCAGCCCTCATAGCGGGGGGAGCTCCTACGAGCAGTACTTC.